This TCR beta chain originates from a study of blood T cells in healthy people across ages. Study conclusions and caveats: Comparison with aged donors showed that long-lived donors had more naive CD4+ cells and higher diversity.

Turning to this clonotype: The antigen is undetermined.

The study isolated at least 6.5 million PBMCs from each sample. A second PCR, run for about 7 to 11 cycles, used a sample-barcoded 5' primer plus a J-beta primer mix. TCRdb re-analysed the 5' RACE reads in MiXCR, keeping a single row per CDR3 protein. The data hold over 1,500,000 distinct CDR3 sequences, with 30% to 40% observed a single time. Input material: blood. The sequence was collected from a human donor in good health.

CDR3 DNA sequence: TGTGCCACCAGCAGATCCTATGAAGCTTTCTTT. Amino acids: CATSRSYEAFF. The chain joins TRBV15 to TRBJ1-1; D gene uncertain. The CDR3 loop spans 11 amino acids. From germline, CDR1 is LNHNV and CDR2 YYDKDF (reference sequence). V was pared by 2 bases and J by 7 bases, with 5 bases between.